This paragraph reports one TCR beta chain. Its matching antigen is unknown. TCRdb re-derived calls from the 5' RACE reads in MiXCR, one entry per CDR3 protein. Seen here are under 300,000 distinct CDR3 sequences, 15% to 20% observed once, and the top ten hold about 21%. The data are from a study of T-cell memory formation after mild COVID-19. Study-wide findings and caveats: Clones which contracted sat mainly in CM and EM if CD4+, and in EMRA if CD8+.

This TCR was sampled from a man aged 18-30 years who had mild COVID-19 (a few samples of this study predate the infection). Cell type and time point are not known. The material sequenced was PBMCs or a T cell subset sorted from them (not recorded which).

DNA for the CDR3: TGCGCCAGCAGCCCGTGGACGGGAGAGACCCAGTACTTC. Its protein is CASSPWTGETQYF. The V and J genes are TRBV4-1 and TRBJ2-5; D remains unclear. Trimming removed 4 bases at V and 4 bases at J, with 10 bases between. Looked up from germline, CDR1 is MGHRA and CDR2 is YSYEKL. This CDR3 comprises 13 residues.